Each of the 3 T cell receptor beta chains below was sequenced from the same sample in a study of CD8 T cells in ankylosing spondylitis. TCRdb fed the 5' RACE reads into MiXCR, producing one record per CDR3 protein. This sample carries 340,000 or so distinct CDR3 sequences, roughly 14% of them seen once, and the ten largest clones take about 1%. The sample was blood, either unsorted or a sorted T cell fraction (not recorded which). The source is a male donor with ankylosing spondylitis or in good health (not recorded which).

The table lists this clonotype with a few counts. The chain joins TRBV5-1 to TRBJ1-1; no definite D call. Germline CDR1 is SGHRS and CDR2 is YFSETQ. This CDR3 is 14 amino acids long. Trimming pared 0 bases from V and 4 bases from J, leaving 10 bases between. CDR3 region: CASSLDGGVTEAFF. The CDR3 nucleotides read TGCGCCAGCAGCTTGGACGGTGGTGTCACTGAAGCTTTCTTT.

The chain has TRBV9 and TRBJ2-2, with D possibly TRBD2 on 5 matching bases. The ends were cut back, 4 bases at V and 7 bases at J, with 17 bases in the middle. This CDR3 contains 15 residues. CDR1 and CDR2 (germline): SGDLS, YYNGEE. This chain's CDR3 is CASSPRPSSGGELFF. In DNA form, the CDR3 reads TGTGCCAGCAGCCCCCGACCTAGCTCTGGCGGGGAGCTGTTTTTT.

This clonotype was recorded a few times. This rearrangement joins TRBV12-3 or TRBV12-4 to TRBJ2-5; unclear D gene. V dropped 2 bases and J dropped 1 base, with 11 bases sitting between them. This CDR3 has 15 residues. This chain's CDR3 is CASSLNVGPQETQYF. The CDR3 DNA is TGTGCCAGCAGTTTAAATGTTGGCCCCCAAGAGACCCAGTACTTC.